The sequence of this T cell receptor beta chain was determined in a study of vaccination and CD4 T cells after COVID-19. V gave up 5 bases and J gave up 10 bases, with 14 bases separating them. The CDR3 loop spans 12 amino acids. An Oncomine TCR Beta short-read assay was used to sequence the DNA from cultured CD4+ T cells. TCRdb reanalysed the PCR reads using MiXCR and keeps one entry per CDR3 protein. The sample consists of fewer than 12,000 distinct CDR3 sequences, approximately 61% of them appearing once. As to treatment: 10-day PBMC culture with coronavirus spike peptide pools or control peptides (ViraFEST assay). Expansion of antigen-specific T cells with peptide pools by ViraFEST preceded sequencing of TCRs. This clonotype was detected only a few times. Its antigen is not known.

Sequenced sample: CD4+ T cells from blood, cultured in vitro. This sequence was found in a human donor who had recovered from COVID-19. The chain joins TRBV12-3 or TRBV12-4 to TRBJ1-1; TRBD1 might be the D (5 bases). CDR3 nucleotide sequence: TGTGCCAGCAGTACATCAGGGTTGGTAGCTTTCTTT. This translates into CASSTSGLVAFF.